The sequence of this T cell receptor beta chain was determined in a study of shared clonotypes between healthy human individuals. The assay used deep level. Sequencing used immunoSEQ multiplex PCR; TCRdb keeps in-frame clones, though not all of them. The sample holds hundreds of thousands of clones, about 76% seen once. The length of the CDR3 is 15 residues. Germline lookup yields CDR1 KGHSH and CDR2 LQKENI. Trimming stripped 6 bases from V and 0 bases from J, with 14 bases between. This clone was counted once. Genomic DNA came from about 90 million PBMCs in unsorted samples. The sequence came from a woman in her forties in good health. Some clones in this sample may be carry-over from other donors' samples. This chain uses TRBV18 with TRBJ1-1; D ambiguous. Material for sequencing was PBMCs. Here the CDR3 DNA reads TGTGCCAGCTCCCCCAGTTTCGATGTGAACACTGAAGCTTTCTTT. Translation: CASSPSFDVNTEAFF.